This T cell receptor (beta chain) was profiled in a study of blood T cell repertoires in COVID-19. Study information: Researchers got acute and convalescent COVID-19 samples from the United States, Italy and Spain. From T cells, B-cell-depleted T cells, or PBMCs came the material, which was cDNA or gDNA.

Under the authors' procedure: Amplification from reference gene primers served as the basis for estimated nucleated cell counts. Measured with immunoSEQ multiplex PCR; TCRdb has only the in-frame clones, and not every one. V and J calls plus clone size are reproduced from that table; the DNA served to infer D and trimming. This table has roughly 170,000 clones, approximately 85% appearing once. The CDR3 has 14 residues. Trimming stripped 6 bases from V and 1 base from J, with 13 bases between. Germline V CDR1 and CDR2: SQVTM, ANQGSEA. The chain is built from TRBV29-1 and TRBJ1-5; a weak D match, TRBD1 (5 bases). Sequencing used peripheral blood. This receptor was taken from a man aged 55 to 70 who had recovered from COVID-19. CDR3 nucleotide sequence: TGCAGCGTCCGGGGGTCCAACAGCAATCAGCCCCAGCATTTT. Protein sequence: CSVRGSNSNQPQHF.